These T cell receptor beta chains were read from a single sample in a study of CD8+CD57+ T cells in acquired aplastic anemia. Each CDR3 protein is one row after TCRdb ran MiXCR on the reads. In the table there are roughly 260,000 distinct CDR3 sequences, approximately 50% of which are singletons. The sample comprised sorted CD4+, CD8+, or CD8+CD57+ T cells (not recorded which) from PBMCs. The receptors stem from a human donor with aplastic anemia. Both conserved end residues are part of each CDR3. Each record gives: J gene, D gene, clone size, V gene, CDR3 protein, CDR3 DNA. D genes are given only for firm matches. Clone size is not always given. Where it is, it says once, few, many or a class for expanded clones.

>TRBJ2-5|TRBD2|.|TRBV20-1
CSARDAGGRETQYF
TGCAGTGCTAGAGATGCGGGGGGGCGAGAGACCCAGTACTTC
>TRBJ2-1|TRBD2|.|TRBV7-2
CASSPRLRGAYNEQFF
TGTGCCAGCAGCCCTAGGCTCCGGGGGGCCTACAATGAGCAGTTCTTC
>TRBJ2-1|TRBD2|.|TRBV7-9
CASSQEGSGGYNEQFF
TGCGCCAGCAGCCAAGAGGGTAGCGGGGGCTACAATGAGCAGTTCTTC
>TRBJ1-2|TRBD1|.|TRBV10-3
CAINNQGAGDYGYTF
TGTGCCATCAATAACCAGGGGGCAGGAGACTATGGCTACACCTTC
>TRBJ2-7|TRBD2|.|TRBV4-3
CASSQDFAGAASYEQYF
TGCGCCAGCAGCCAAGATTTTGCGGGAGCTGCCTCCTACGAGCAGTACTTC
>TRBJ1-1|.|.|TRBV6-5
CASSYSGGGVTKAFF
TGTGCCAGCAGTTACTCGGGGGGAGGGGTTACTAAAGCTTTCTTT
>TRBJ2-7|.|many|TRBV6-5
CASSYAGTQFSYEQYF
TGTGCCAGCAGTTACGCCGGGACACAATTCTCCTACGAGCAGTACTTC
>TRBJ2-5|TRBD2|once|TRBV12-3/TRBV12-4
CASSFGGAIRGQETQYF
TGTGCCAGCAGTTTCGGGGGGGCTATCCGGGGGCAAGAGACCCAGTACTTC
>TRBJ2-3|TRBD2|.|TRBV7-2
CASKPSGRDTQYF
TGTGCCAGCAAACCTAGCGGGAGGGATACGCAGTATTTT
>TRBJ2-7|.|.|TRBV20-1
CSASINIEQYF
TGCAGTGCCAGTATCAACATCGAGCAGTACTTC
>TRBJ2-7|.|many|TRBV20-1
CSARTETYEQYF
TGCAGTGCTAGGACAGAAACTTACGAGCAGTACTTC
>TRBJ2-5|.|.|TRBV7-2
CASSDQGIQETQYF
TGTGCCAGCAGCGATCAGGGGATACAAGAGACCCAGTACTTC
>TRBJ2-5|TRBD1|.|TRBV15
CATSREGGGGTGETQYF
TGTGCCACCAGCAGAGAGGGAGGGGGCGGGACAGGGGAGACCCAGTACTTC
>TRBJ1-3|.|.|TRBV7-9
CASSLGLRNTIYF
TGTGCCAGCAGCTTAGGCCTTCGAAACACCATATATTTT
>TRBJ1-2|.|.|TRBV15
CATSREPRWGAEYGYTF
TGTGCCACCAGCAGAGAGCCGAGATGGGGGGCCGAATATGGCTACACCTTC
>TRBJ2-7|.|.|TRBV7-2
CASSESRDAYEQYF
TGTGCCAGCAGCGAGAGCAGGGACGCCTACGAGCAGTACTTC
>TRBJ2-5|TRBD1|.|TRBV24-1
CATSDLRQGKKGETQYF
TGTGCCACCAGTGATTTGCGACAGGGGAAGAAAGGAGAGACCCAGTACTTC
>TRBJ2-7|.|many|TRBV9
CASSVADRRYEQYF
TGTGCCAGCAGCGTAGCCGACAGGAGATACGAGCAGTACTTC
>TRBJ2-3|.|few|TRBV9
CASSVEGLGGDTQYF
TGTGCCAGCAGCGTAGAAGGGTTGGGGGGAGATACGCAGTATTTT
>TRBJ1-2|TRBD1|many|TRBV7-9
CASRGSDRGYLYGYTF
TGTGCCAGCAGGGGAAGCGACAGGGGTTATCTCTATGGCTACACCTTC
>TRBJ2-1|.|.|TRBV27
CASSDWSSSYNEQFF
TGTGCCAGCAGCGATTGGAGTAGCTCCTACAATGAGCAGTTCTTC
>TRBJ1-2|TRBD1|.|TRBV11-3
CASSPRPDRDYGYTF
TGTGCCAGCAGCCCGCGGCCCGACAGGGACTATGGCTACACCTTC
>TRBJ1-2|.|.|TRBV7-8
CASSLALEGSYGYTF
TGTGCCAGCAGCTTAGCGCTGGAGGGGAGCTATGGCTACACCTTC
>TRBJ2-7|TRBD2|.|TRBV2
CASSTSGRAGEQYF
TGTGCCAGCAGCACCAGCGGGAGGGCCGGCGAGCAGTACTTC
>TRBJ2-5|.|many|TRBV7-6
CASSSTRTQETQYF
TGTGCCAGCAGCTCGACAAGGACGCAAGAGACCCAGTACTTC
>TRBJ2-5|TRBD2|.|TRBV2
CASNPRTSGVGETQYF
TGTGCCAGCAATCCCCGGACTAGCGGGGTTGGAGAGACCCAGTACTTC
>TRBJ1-2|TRBD1|few|TRBV9
CASSSQGAHGYTF
TGTGCCAGCAGCTCACAGGGGGCACATGGCTACACCTTC
>TRBJ1-1|.|many|TRBV20-1
CSVPPRGPFF
TGCAGTGTTCCCCCCCGTGGCCCTTTCTTT
>TRBJ1-1|.|.|TRBV19
CASSITGEAFF
TGTGCCAGTAGTATTACCGGGGAAGCTTTCTTT
>TRBJ1-6|TRBD1|.|TRBV7-9
CAGRGGTDNSPLHF
TGTGCCGGCAGGGGTGGGACAGATAATTCACCCCTCCACTTT
>TRBJ1-5|.|.|TRBV5-4
CASSLRLGHF
TGTGCCAGCAGCTTGAGGCTCGGGCATTTT
>TRBJ1-4|TRBD1|few|TRBV10-3
CASSPTRQGTNEKLFF
TGTGCCAGCAGTCCAACTCGACAGGGGACTAATGAAAAACTGTTTTTT
>TRBJ1-6|.|.|TRBV20-1
CSARGNRGSPLHF
TGCAGTGCTAGAGGTAATCGCGGTTCACCCCTCCACTTT
>TRBJ2-2|.|.|TRBV24-1
CATSHGGSTGELFF
TGTGCCACCTCCCATGGGGGCTCTACCGGGGAGCTGTTTTTT
>TRBJ1-3|.|.|TRBV5-5
CASSNTRDSGNTIYF
TGCGCCAGCAGTAACACCAGGGACTCTGGAAACACCATATATTTT
>TRBJ1-1|TRBD1|many|TRBV2
CASRRDRGGTEAFF
TGTGCCAGCAGACGGGACAGGGGTGGGACTGAAGCTTTCTTT
>TRBJ2-3|TRBD2|few|TRBV4-2
CASSQASGGADTQYF
TGTGCCAGCAGCCAGGCTAGCGGGGGTGCAGATACGCAGTATTTT
>TRBJ1-1|.|few|TRBV10-3
CAISEWAGNTEAFF
TGTGCCATCAGTGAGTGGGCAGGGAACACTGAAGCTTTCTTT
>TRBJ2-6|.|.|TRBV4-1
CASSRLWLHSGANVLTF
TGCGCCAGCAGCCGCCTTTGGCTCCACTCTGGGGCCAACGTCCTGACTTTC
>TRBJ1-1|TRBD1|.|TRBV2
CAGSERGGGTEAFF
TGTGCCGGCAGTGAAAGAGGGGGCGGGACTGAAGCTTTCTTT
>TRBJ2-7|TRBD2|many|TRBV6-5
CASSRGRELIDEQYF
TGTGCCAGCAGCCGCGGGCGGGAGTTAATCGACGAGCAGTACTTC
>TRBJ2-5|TRBD2|.|TRBV15
CATSRTSGLQETQYF
TGTGCCACCAGCAGGACTAGCGGGTTACAAGAGACCCAGTACTTC
>TRBJ2-2|.|few|TRBV6-4
CASSDQGRKNTGELFF
TGTGCCAGCAGTGACCAGGGACGAAAAAACACCGGGGAGCTGTTTTTT
>TRBJ2-1|.|many|TRBV4-2
CASSQGQTVPNWNEQFF
TGTGCCAGCAGCCAAGGCCAGACAGTCCCCAATTGGAATGAGCAGTTCTTC
>TRBJ1-5|.|.|TRBV19
CASSTSSIGRQPQHF
TGTGCCAGTAGTACTAGCAGTATAGGTCGGCAGCCCCAGCATTTT
>TRBJ2-5|.|many|TRBV12-3/TRBV12-4
CASSSHDLVQETQYF
TGTGCCAGCAGCTCACACGATCTAGTTCAAGAGACCCAGTACTTC
>TRBJ1-1|.|many|TRBV7-2
CASSLVSDKGPRAKAFF
TGTGCCAGCAGCTTAGTTTCAGATAAGGGGCCCAGGGCGAAGGCTTTCTTT